This T cell receptor beta chain stems from a study of blood T cells in healthy people across ages. Germline CDR1 is SGDLS and CDR2 is YYNGEE. Trimming stripped 4 bases from V and 8 bases from J, with 16 bases between. The CDR3 sequence is 15 residues long. Together with a sample-barcoded 5' primer, a J-beta primer mix was included in a second PCR lasting about 7 to 11 cycles. Individual samples furnished no less than 2.5 million CDR3-containing paired-end reads apiece. TCRdb redid the calling of the 5' RACE reads with MiXCR, one entry per CDR3 protein. The sample has approximately 960,000 distinct CDR3 sequences, about 27% seen once. The same data also went into a second study, on T cells of mothers and their children.

The V call is TRBV9, the J call TRBJ1-6, with a possible D match to TRBD1 (5 bases). The sequence was collected from a woman aged 35 to 49 in good health. Source material: blood. CDR3 in DNA: TGTGCCAGCAGCCCTGGGGGAGGGGTGGATTCACCCCTCCACTTT. Amino acid sequence: CASSPGGGVDSPLHF.